This T cell receptor beta chain was profiled in a study of OX40 agonist ivuxolimab in advanced cancers. Looking at the study overall: Dose-escalation patients were diagnosed with hepatocellular carcinoma, melanoma, renal cell cancer or head and neck cancer.

As concerns this clone: The antigen remains unidentified.

Study-wide results and limits: It was not determined which antigens were specifically recognized by the peripheral T cells that had undergone clonal expansion. Expanded clones were, on average, more numerous among CD8+ T cells than CD4+.

The CDR3 has 12 residues. V was pared by 8 bases and J by 6 bases, with 13 bases between. Germline V gene data show CDR1 as SNHLY and CDR2 as FYNNEI. Repertoires were generated with immunoSEQ multiplex PCR, while TCRdb's copy carries only in-frame clones and drops some. The sample has tens of thousands of clones, around 91% seen once. The sample in question was CD4+ or CD8+ T cells sorted from blood, obtained in a trial of the OX40 agonist ivuxolimab. The TCR comes from an adult with an advanced solid tumor such as melanoma, head and neck, liver or kidney cancer. The chain is built from TRBV2 and TRBJ1-2; no reliable D call. This CDR3 is CASGTDGHGYTF. Here the CDR3 DNA reads TGTGCCAGCGGCACCGACGGGCATGGCTACACCTTC.